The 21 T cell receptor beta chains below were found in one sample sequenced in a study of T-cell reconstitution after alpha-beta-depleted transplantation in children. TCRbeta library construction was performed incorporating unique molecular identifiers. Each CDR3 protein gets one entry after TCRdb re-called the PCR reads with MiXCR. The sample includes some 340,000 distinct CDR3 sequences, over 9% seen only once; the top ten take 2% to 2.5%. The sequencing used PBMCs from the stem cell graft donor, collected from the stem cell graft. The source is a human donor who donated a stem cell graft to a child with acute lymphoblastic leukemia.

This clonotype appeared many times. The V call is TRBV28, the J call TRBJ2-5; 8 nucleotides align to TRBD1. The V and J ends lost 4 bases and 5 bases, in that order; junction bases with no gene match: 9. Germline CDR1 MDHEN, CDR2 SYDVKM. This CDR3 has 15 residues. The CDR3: CASSSGQVTFETQYF. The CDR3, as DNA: TGTGCCAGCAGTTCGGGACAGGTGACGTTTGAGACCCAGTACTTC.

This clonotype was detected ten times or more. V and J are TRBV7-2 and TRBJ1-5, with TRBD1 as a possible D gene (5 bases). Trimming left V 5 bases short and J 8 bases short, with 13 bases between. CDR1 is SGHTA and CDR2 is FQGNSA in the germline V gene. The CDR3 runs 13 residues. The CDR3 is CASSRGMGEPQHF. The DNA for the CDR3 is TGTGCCAGCAGCCGGGGGATGGGGGAGCCCCAGCATTTT.

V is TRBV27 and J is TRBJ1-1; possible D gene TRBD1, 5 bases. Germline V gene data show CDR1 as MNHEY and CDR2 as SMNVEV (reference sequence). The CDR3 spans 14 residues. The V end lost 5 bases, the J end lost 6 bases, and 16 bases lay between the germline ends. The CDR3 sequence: CASSPRDGKAEAFF. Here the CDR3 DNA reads TGTGCCAGCAGTCCCCGGGACGGAAAGGCTGAAGCTTTCTTT.

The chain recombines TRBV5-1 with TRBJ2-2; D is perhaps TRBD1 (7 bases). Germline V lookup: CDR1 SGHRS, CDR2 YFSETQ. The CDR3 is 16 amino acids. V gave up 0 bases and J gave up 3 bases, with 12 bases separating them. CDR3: CASSLEPRGDTGELFF. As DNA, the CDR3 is TGCGCCAGCAGCTTGGAACCCAGGGGGGACACCGGGGAGCTGTTTTTT.

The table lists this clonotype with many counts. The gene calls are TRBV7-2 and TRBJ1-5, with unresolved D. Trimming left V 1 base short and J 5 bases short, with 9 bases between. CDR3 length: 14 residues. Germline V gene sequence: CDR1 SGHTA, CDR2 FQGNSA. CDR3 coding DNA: TGTGCCAGCAGCTTAGGAGTTGGGGATCAGCCCCAGCATTTT. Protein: CASSLGVGDQPQHF.

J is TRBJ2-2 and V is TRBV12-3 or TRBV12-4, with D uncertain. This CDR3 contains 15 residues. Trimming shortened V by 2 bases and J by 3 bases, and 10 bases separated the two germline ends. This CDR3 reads CASSLQNSYTGELFF. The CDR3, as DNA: TGTGCCAGCAGTTTACAAAACAGTTACACCGGGGAGCTGTTTTTT.

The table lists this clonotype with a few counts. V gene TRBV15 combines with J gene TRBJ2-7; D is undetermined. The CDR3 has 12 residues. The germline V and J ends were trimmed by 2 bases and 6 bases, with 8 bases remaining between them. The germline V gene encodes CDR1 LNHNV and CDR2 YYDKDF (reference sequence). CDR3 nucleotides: TGTGCCACCAGCAGATACCAAGGCGAGCAGTACTTC. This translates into CATSRYQGEQYF.

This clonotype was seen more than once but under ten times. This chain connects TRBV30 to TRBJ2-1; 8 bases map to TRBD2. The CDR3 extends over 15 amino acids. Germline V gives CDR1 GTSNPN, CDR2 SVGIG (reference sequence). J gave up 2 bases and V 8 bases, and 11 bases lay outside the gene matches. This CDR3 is CARVPPSGPYNEQFF. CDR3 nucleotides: TGTGCCCGGGTACCTCCTAGCGGGCCCTACAATGAGCAGTTCTTC.

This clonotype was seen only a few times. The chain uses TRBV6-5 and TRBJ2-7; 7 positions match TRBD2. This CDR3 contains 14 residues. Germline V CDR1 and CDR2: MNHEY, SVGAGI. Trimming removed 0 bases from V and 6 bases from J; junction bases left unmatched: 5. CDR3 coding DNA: TGTGCCAGCAGTTACTCGGGCGGGAGCGCCGAGCAGTACTTC. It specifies CASSYSGGSAEQYF.

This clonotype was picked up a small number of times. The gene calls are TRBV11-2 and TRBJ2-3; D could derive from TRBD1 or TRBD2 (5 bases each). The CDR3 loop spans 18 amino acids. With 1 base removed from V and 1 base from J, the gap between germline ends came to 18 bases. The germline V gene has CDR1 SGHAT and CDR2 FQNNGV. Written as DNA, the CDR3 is TGTGCCAGCAGCTTAGTTTCCTTGAGTGGGGGACGCACAGATACGCAGTATTTT. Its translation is CASSLVSLSGGRTDTQYF.

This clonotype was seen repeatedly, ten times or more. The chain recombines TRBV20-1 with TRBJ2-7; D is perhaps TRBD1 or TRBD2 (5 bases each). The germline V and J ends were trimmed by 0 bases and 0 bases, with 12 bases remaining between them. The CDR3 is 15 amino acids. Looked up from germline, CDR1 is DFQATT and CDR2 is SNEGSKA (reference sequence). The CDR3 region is CSARDMGTYSYEQYF. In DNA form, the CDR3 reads TGCAGTGCTAGAGATATGGGGACCTACTCCTACGAGCAGTACTTC.

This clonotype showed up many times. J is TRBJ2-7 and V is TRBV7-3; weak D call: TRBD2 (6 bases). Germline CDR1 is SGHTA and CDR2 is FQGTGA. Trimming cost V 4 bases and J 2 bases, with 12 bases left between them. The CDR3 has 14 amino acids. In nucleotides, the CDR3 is TGTGCCAGCAGCTCCCCGGGACTCCCCTACGAGCAGTACTTC. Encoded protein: CASSSPGLPYEQYF.

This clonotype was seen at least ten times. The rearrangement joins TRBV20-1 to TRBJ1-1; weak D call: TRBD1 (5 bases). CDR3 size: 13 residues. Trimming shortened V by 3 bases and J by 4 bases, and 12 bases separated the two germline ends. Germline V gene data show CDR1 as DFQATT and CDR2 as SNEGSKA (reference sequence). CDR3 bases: TGCAGTGCTAGTCAAGCGACAGTCACTGAAGCTTTCTTT. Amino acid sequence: CSASQATVTEAFF.

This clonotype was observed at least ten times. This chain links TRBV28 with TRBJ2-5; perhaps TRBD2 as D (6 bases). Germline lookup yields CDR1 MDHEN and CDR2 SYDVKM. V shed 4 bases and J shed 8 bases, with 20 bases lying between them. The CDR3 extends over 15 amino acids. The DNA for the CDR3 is TGTGCCAGCAGTTCACTCTCAGGAGGGGCAGACACCCAGTACTTC. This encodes CASSSLSGGADTQYF.

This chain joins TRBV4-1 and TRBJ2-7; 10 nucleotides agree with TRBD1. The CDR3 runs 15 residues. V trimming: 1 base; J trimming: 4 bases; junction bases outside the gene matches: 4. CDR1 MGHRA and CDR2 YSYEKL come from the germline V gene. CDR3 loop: CASSQGQGAAYEQYF. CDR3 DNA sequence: TGCGCCAGCAGCCAAGGACAGGGGGCGGCTTACGAGCAGTACTTC.

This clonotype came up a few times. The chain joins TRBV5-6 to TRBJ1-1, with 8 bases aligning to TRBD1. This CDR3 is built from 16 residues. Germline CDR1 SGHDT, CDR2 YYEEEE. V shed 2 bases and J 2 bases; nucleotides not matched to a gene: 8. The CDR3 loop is CASSFGDRIRNTEAFF. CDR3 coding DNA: TGTGCCAGCAGCTTCGGGGACAGGATACGAAACACTGAAGCTTTCTTT.

DNA of the CDR3: TGTGCCAGCAGCGTAGGCGAAGGCACAGATACGCAGTATTTT. It codes for CASSVGEGTDTQYF. The chain carries TRBV9 and TRBJ2-3, with D unclear. This CDR3 is 14 amino acids long. Germline CDR1 SGDLS, CDR2 YYNGEE. Between the trimmed V and J ends, which lost 0 bases and 1 base, there was a span of 6 bases.

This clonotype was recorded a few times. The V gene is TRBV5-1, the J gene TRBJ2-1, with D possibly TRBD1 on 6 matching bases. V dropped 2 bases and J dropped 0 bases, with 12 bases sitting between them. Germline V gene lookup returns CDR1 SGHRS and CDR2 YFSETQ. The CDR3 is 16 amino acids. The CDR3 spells CASSLQGSHSYNEQFF. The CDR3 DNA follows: TGCGCCAGCAGCTTACAGGGATCGCACTCCTACAATGAGCAGTTCTTC.

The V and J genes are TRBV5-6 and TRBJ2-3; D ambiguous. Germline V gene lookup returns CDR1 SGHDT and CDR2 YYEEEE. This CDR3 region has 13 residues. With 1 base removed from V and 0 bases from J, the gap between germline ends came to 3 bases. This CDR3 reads CASSLWSTDTQYF. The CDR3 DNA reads TGTGCCAGCAGCTTGTGGAGCACAGATACGCAGTATTTT.

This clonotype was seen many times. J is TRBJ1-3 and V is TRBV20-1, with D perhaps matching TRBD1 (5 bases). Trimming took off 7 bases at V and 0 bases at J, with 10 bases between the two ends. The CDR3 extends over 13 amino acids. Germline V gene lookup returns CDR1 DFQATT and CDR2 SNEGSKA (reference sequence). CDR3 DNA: TGCAGTGTACAGGCCTTCTCTGGAAACACCATATATTTT. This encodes CSVQAFSGNTIYF.

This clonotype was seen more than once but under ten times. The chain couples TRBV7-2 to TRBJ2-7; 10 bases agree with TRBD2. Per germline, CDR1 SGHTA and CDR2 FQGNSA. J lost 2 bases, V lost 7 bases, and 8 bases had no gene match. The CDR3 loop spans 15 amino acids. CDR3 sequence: CASTTGLATPYEQYF. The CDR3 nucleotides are TGTGCCAGCACCACGGGACTAGCGACACCCTACGAGCAGTACTTC. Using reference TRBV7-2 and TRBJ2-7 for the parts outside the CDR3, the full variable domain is GAGVSQSPSNKVTEKGKDVELRCDPISGHTALYWYRQSLGQGLEFLIYFQGNSAPDKSGLPSDRFSAERTGGSVSTLTIQRTQQEDSAVYLCASTTGLATPYEQYFGPGTRLTVT.